The present TCR beta chain was sequenced within a study of T cell changes during pregnancy in multiple sclerosis. Trimming shortened V by 4 bases and J by 11 bases, and 11 bases separated the two germline ends. CDR1 MNHEY and CDR2 SVGAGI come from the germline V gene. CDR3 size: 11 residues. The table came from immunoSEQ multiplex PCR; TCRdb's copy has only in-frame clones and leaves some out. The table includes around 57,000 clones, 91% detected once. The sample was peripheral blood, taken in the third trimester of pregnancy. This rearrangement joins TRBV6-5 to TRBJ1-1, with TRBD1 as a possible D gene (6 bases). The sequence derives from a female donor in good health, enrolled as a control in a pregnancy study. This CDR3 reads CASSLGAVAFF. In DNA form, the CDR3 reads TGTGCCAGCAGTTTGGGGGCCGTGGCTTTCTTT.